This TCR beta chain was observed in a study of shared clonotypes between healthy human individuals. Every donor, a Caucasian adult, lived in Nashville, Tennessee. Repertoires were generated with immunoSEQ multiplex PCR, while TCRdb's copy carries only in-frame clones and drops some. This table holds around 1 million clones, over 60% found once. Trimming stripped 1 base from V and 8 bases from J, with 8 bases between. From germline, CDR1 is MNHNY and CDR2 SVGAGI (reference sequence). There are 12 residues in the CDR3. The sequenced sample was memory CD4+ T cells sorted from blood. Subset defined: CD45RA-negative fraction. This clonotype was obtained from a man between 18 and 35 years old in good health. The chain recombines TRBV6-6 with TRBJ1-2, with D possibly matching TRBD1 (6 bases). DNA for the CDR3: TGTGCCAGCAGTTACTACAGGGAGGGCTACACCTTC. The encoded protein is CASSYYREGYTF.